The entry below describes one T cell receptor (beta chain). What it binds is unknown. Clones were sequenced by immunoSEQ multiplex PCR, and TCRdb holds only the in-frame ones, with some missing. The table lists more than 10,000 clones, 79% of them singletons. Anyone with autoimmune disease history or systemic immunosuppression was excluded. Germline values: CDR1 MDHEN, CDR2 SYDVKM. V gave up 4 bases and J gave up 4 bases; unmatched junction bases: 14. This CDR3 is 20 amino acids long. This entry belongs to a study of OX40 agonist ivuxolimab in advanced cancers. Background on the study: Every 2 weeks, patients got intravenous ivuxolimab at one of six dose levels (0.01-10 mg/kg). Therapy given before enrollment (anti-PD-1, anti-PD-L1 or anti-CTLA-4) was allowed, and 40% to 50% had some.

General observations from the study: The authors did not determine the antigen specificity of the expanded peripheral T cells.

The sequence came from an adult with an advanced solid tumor such as melanoma, head and neck, liver or kidney cancer. The starting material was CD4+ or CD8+ T cells sorted from blood, obtained in a trial of the OX40 agonist ivuxolimab. The rearrangement uses TRBV28 and TRBJ2-3, with 16 bases that match TRBD2. CDR3 bases: TGTGCCAGCAGTTCGATTCAAACCGGGACTAGCGGGAGGGCCCCAGATACGCAGTATTTT. Translated: CASSSIQTGTSGRAPDTQYF.